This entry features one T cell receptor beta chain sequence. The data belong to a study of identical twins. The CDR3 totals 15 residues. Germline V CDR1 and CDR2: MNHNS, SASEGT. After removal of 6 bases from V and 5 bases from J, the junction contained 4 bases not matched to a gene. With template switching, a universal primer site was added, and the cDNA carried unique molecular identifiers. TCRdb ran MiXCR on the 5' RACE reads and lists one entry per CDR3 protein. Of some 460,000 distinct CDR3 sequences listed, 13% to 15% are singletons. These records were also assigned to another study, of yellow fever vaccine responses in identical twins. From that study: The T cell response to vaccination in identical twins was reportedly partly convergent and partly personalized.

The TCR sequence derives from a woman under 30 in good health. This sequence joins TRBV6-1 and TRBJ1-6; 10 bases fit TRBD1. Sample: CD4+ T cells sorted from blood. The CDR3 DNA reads TGTGCCAGCAGCTGGGGGACAGGGGATAATTCACCCCTCCACTTT. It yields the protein CASSWGTGDNSPLHF.